These T cell receptor beta chains were read from a single sample in a study of vaccination effects on CD4 cells after COVID-19. Only in-frame clones appear in the TCRdb table, and some are missing; sequencing was by immunoSEQ multiplex PCR. The table shows 20,000 to 30,000 clones, with around four fifths occurring only once. No antigen is known for these receptors. Specimen: CD4+ T cells from PBMCs cultured with HCoV-NL63 spike peptides, collected after COVID-19 vaccination. All receptors come from a human donor who received a COVID-19 vaccine. Each CDR3 is given with its conserved first and last residue. A D gene is named only where the DNA matches it firmly. Rows give clone size only sometimes, using once, few, many, or a class for an expanded clone.

V gene: TRBV7-8; CDR3 length: 13; clone size: few; J gene: TRBJ2-7; D gene: TRBD1; CDR3 DNA: TGTGCCAGCAGCGTTGACAGGGTCTACGAGCAGTACTTC; CDR3 protein: CASSVDRVYEQYF
V gene: TRBV19; CDR3 length: 15; clone size: NA; J gene: TRBJ2-1; D gene: TRBD1; CDR3 DNA: TGTGCCAGTAGCCACCGGGACAGGGGGTACAATGAGCAGTTCTTC; CDR3 protein: CASSHRDRGYNEQFF
V gene: TRBV19; CDR3 length: 15; clone size: once; J gene: TRBJ2-7; D gene: TRBD2; CDR3 DNA: TGTGCCAGTAGTACGGGGACTAGCGGGAGAGGAGAGCAGTACTTC; CDR3 protein: CASSTGTSGRGEQYF
V gene: TRBV11-3; CDR3 length: 15; clone size: NA; J gene: TRBJ2-1; D gene: NA; CDR3 DNA: TGTGCCAGCAGCCGGCGAAATAGCGTTCTGGGTGAGCAGTTCTTC; CDR3 protein: CASSRRNSVLGEQFF
V gene: TRBV15; CDR3 length: 14; clone size: NA; J gene: TRBJ1-2; D gene: TRBD1; CDR3 DNA: TGTGCCACCAGCAGACAGGGGGCATTCTATGGCTACACCTTC; CDR3 protein: CATSRQGAFYGYTF
V gene: TRBV4-3; CDR3 length: 15; clone size: NA; J gene: TRBJ2-3; D gene: NA; CDR3 DNA: TGCGCCAGCAGCCAACAGGGCCTTAGCACAGATACGCAGTATTTT; CDR3 protein: CASSQQGLSTDTQYF
V gene: TRBV3-1/TRBV3-2; CDR3 length: 13; clone size: NA; J gene: TRBJ2-3; D gene: NA; CDR3 DNA: TGTGCCAGCAGCCAAGTGGTAACAGATACGCAGTATTTT; CDR3 protein: CASSQVVTDTQYF
V gene: TRBV5-4; CDR3 length: 13; clone size: NA; J gene: TRBJ1-1; D gene: NA; CDR3 DNA: TGTGCCAGCAGCTTGGTGACAGGAGATGAAGCTTTCTTT; CDR3 protein: CASSLVTGDEAFF
V gene: TRBV27; CDR3 length: 16; clone size: NA; J gene: TRBJ2-2; D gene: NA; CDR3 DNA: TGTGCCAGCAGTTTTTGGGGACGGACGAACACCGGGGAGCTGTTTTTT; CDR3 protein: CASSFWGRTNTGELFF
V gene: TRBV6-1; CDR3 length: 15; clone size: NA; J gene: TRBJ2-5; D gene: TRBD1; CDR3 DNA: TGTGCCAGCAGTGAACCGACAGGGGGCCAAGAGACCCAGTACTTC; CDR3 protein: CASSEPTGGQETQYF
V gene: TRBV13; CDR3 length: 15; clone size: NA; J gene: TRBJ1-3; D gene: NA; CDR3 DNA: TGTGCCAGCAGCTTAAGGGTAGCGGGTGGAAACACCATATATTTT; CDR3 protein: CASSLRVAGGNTIYF
V gene: TRBV19; CDR3 length: 14; clone size: NA; J gene: TRBJ1-2; D gene: NA; CDR3 DNA: TGTGCCAGTAGTAGAGACTTACAGGGATATGGCTACACCTTC; CDR3 protein: CASSRDLQGYGYTF
V gene: TRBV29-1; CDR3 length: 13; clone size: NA; J gene: TRBJ1-2; D gene: NA; CDR3 DNA: TGCAGCGCCCTGGGTGGCAGCATCTATGGCTACACCTTC; CDR3 protein: CSALGGSIYGYTF
V gene: TRBV29-1; CDR3 length: 14; clone size: NA; J gene: TRBJ1-4; D gene: NA; CDR3 DNA: TGCAGCGTTGAATCGCCCAATCAGGGGGAAAAACTGTTTTTT; CDR3 protein: CSVESPNQGEKLFF
V gene: TRBV19; CDR3 length: 14; clone size: NA; J gene: TRBJ1-2; D gene: TRBD1; CDR3 DNA: TGTGCCAGTAGCCCGGACAGGGGTAAGAATGGCTACACCTTC; CDR3 protein: CASSPDRGKNGYTF
V gene: TRBV7-2; CDR3 length: 15; clone size: NA; J gene: TRBJ1-2; D gene: TRBD1; CDR3 DNA: TGTGCCAGCAGCAGTCGACAGGGGAAAGTGGGCGGCTACACCTTC; CDR3 protein: CASSSRQGKVGGYTF